A single sample is the source of the 12 T cell receptor beta chains below, sequenced in a study of tumor-infiltrating lymphocytes in oesophageal squamous cell carcinoma. TCRdb passed the PCR reads through MiXCR, listing each CDR3 protein once. Of over 15,000 distinct CDR3 sequences listed, 30% to 50% were seen once; the top ten hold about 6.8%. The specimen sequenced was blood. The receptors derive from a male donor with esophageal squamous cell carcinoma.

This clonotype was recorded many times. This sequence joins TRBV9 and TRBJ2-1; D is unresolved. With 3 bases removed from V and 9 bases from J, the gap between germline ends came to 22 bases. The CDR3 sequence is 16 residues long. Germline-derived CDR1 and CDR2 are SGDLS and YYNGEE. In DNA form, the CDR3 reads TGTGCCAGCAGCGCCGACGTTGGCTGGGAATGGGGTGAGCAGTTCTTC. Translated: CASSADVGWEWGEQFF.

This clonotype was seen repeatedly, ten times or more. V gene TRBV19 combines with J gene TRBJ2-2; D unclear. The V end was cut by 5 bases, the J end by 3 bases, with 10 bases between. CDR3 length: 14 residues. In germline, CDR1 is LNHDA, CDR2 SQIVND (reference sequence). CDR3 nucleotide sequence: TGTGCCAGTAGTGATCGGCAGGACACCGGGGAGCTGTTTTTT. Translating gives CASSDRQDTGELFF.

This clonotype appeared a few times. The CDR3 carries no conserved terminal phenylalanine or tryptophan, so it likely arises from a read error. The limits of the CDR3 on the DNA are not certain, so only TCRdb's listed CDR3 is given. The genes are TRBV6-1 and TRBJ2-7; the table's D call, TRBD1, has no DNA check behind it. The CDR3 is 15 residues long, ends included. Germline-derived CDR1 and CDR2 are MNHNS and SASEGT. The chain's CDR3 is CASSEADRDGYTFGS.

This chain links TRBV28 with TRBJ2-1, with D maybe TRBD1 (6 bases). The CDR3 sequence is 14 residues long. The V end lost 6 bases, the J end lost 7 bases, and 16 bases lay between the germline ends. Per the germline V gene, CDR1 is MDHEN and CDR2 is SYDVKM. The CDR3 here is CASSPETGSNEQFF. As DNA, the CDR3 is TGTGCCAGCAGCCCTGAGACAGGTTCGAATGAGCAGTTCTTC.

This chain's CDR3 is CASRQTGGYETQYF. For the CDR3, the DNA is TGTGCCAGCAGACAGACAGGGGGATATGAGACCCAGTACTTC. V is TRBV7-4 and J is TRBJ2-7; 9 bases agree with TRBD1. The J call may not be correct, given that the DNA end is closer to TRBJ2-5. Germline-derived CDR1 and CDR2 are SGHVT and SQSDAQ. The CDR3 spans 14 residues.

The V and J genes are TRBV28 and TRBJ2-2; unclear D gene. The CDR3 has 15 residues. The germline gives CDR1 MDHEN, CDR2 SYDVKM. V was trimmed by 2 bases and J by 0 bases, leaving 7 bases between them. CDR3 in amino acids: CASSLGLPNTGELFF. CDR3 bases: TGTGCCAGCAGTTTAGGGCTCCCGAACACCGGGGAGCTGTTTTTT.

In its sample, this clonotype was seen many times. The rearrangement uses TRBV7-2 and TRBJ2-6; the D is unclear. Germline V lookup: CDR1 SGHTA, CDR2 FQGNSA. With 1 base removed from V and 6 bases from J, the gap between germline ends came to 10 bases. The CDR3 consists of 15 residues. CDR3 sequence reads: CASSLGLSVANVLTF. CDR3 DNA sequence: TGTGCCAGCAGCTTAGGGCTAAGTGTGGCCAACGTCCTGACTTTC.

This clonotype was seen just once. The chain links TRBV28 to TRBJ2-3; D might be TRBD2 (5 bases). Per the germline V gene, CDR1 is MDHEN and CDR2 is SYDVKM. The V end lost 6 bases, the J end lost 2 bases, and 15 bases lay between the germline ends. CDR3 length: 15 amino acids. For the CDR3, the DNA is TGTGCCAGCAGCCCGCCGGGAAGCCTCACAGATACGCAGTATTTT. The encoded protein is CASSPPGSLTDTQYF. The full variable domain, in which reference TRBV28 and TRBJ2-3 provide the parts outside the CDR3, is DVKVTQSSRYLVKRTGEKVFLECVQDMDHENMFWYRQDPGLGLRLIYFSYDVKMKEKGDIPEGYSVSREKKERFSLILESASTNQTSMYLCASSPPGSLTDTQYFGPGTRLTVL.

The V call is TRBV18, the J call TRBJ2-7; D not certain. The germline V gene encodes CDR1 KGHSH and CDR2 LQKENI. Deletions cut 3 bases from V and 6 bases from J, with 15 bases between. This CDR3 spans 14 amino acids. The CDR3 spells CASSPATLSSEQYF. DNA of the CDR3: TGTGCCAGCTCACCTGCCACGCTTTCTTCCGAGCAGTACTTC.

This clonotype qualifies as medium-sized (0.01 to 0.1%). The CDR3 protein is CASSLSSGNEQFF. The CDR3 nucleotides read TGTGCCAGCAGCCTCTCTAGCGGTAATGAGCAGTTCTTC. The V call is TRBV11-2, the J call TRBJ2-1, with 7 bases lining up with TRBD2. CDR3 length: 13 amino acids. Per germline, CDR1 SGHAT and CDR2 FQNNGV. V trimming: 5 bases; J trimming: 7 bases; junction bases outside the gene matches: 5.

CDR3 sequence (DNA): TGTGCCAGCAGCCACCTTAAGGGAGCTAACACCGGGGAGCTGTATTTT. Amino acid sequence: CASSHLKGANTGELYF. The V call is TRBV7-2, the J call TRBJ2-3; weak D call: TRBD2 (5 bases). Trimming left V 5 bases short and J 14 bases short, with 29 bases between. The CDR3 contains 16 residues. The germline V gene encodes CDR1 SGHTA and CDR2 FQGNSA. Looking up the rest from reference TRBV7-2 and TRBJ2-3 gives the full variable domain: GAGVSQSPSNKVTEKGKDVELRCDPISGHTALYWYRQSLGQGLEFLIYFQGNSAPDKSGLPSDRFSAERTGGSVSTLTIQRTQQEDSAVYLCASSHLKGANTGELYFGPGTRLTVL.

This chain joins TRBV7-6 and TRBJ2-5; possible D gene TRBD2, 5 bases. V was clipped by 5 bases and J by 5 bases, with 15 bases between them. Germline V lookup: CDR1 SGHVS, CDR2 FNYEAQ. This CDR3 has 14 residues. Here the CDR3 DNA reads TGTGCCAGCAGCGCAGGACTCCGAAGGGAGACCCAGTACTTC. Amino acids: CASSAGLRRETQYF.